The 14 T cell receptor beta chains below were found in one sample sequenced in a study of T-cell memory formation after mild COVID-19. A single record per CDR3 protein comes from TCRdb applying MiXCR to the 5' RACE reads. The sample includes about 210,000 distinct CDR3 sequences, over 9.5% of them seen just once. Sequenced: PBMCs or a T cell subset sorted from them (not recorded which). These receptors were obtained from a young man who had mild COVID-19 (a few samples of this study predate the infection). Cell type and time point are not known.

The chain carries TRBV6-5 and TRBJ1-5, with TRBD1 as a possible D gene (6 bases). Germline loops: CDR1 MNHEY, CDR2 SVGAGI. V lost 2 bases and J lost 6, with 8 bases in between. The CDR3 is 13 residues long. The CDR3 here is CASSYDRTQPQHF. In DNA, the CDR3 is TGTGCCAGCAGTTACGACAGGACTCAGCCCCAGCATTTT.

This clonotype was seen more than once but under ten times. The chain couples TRBV5-1 to TRBJ1-2; D unresolved. Germline-derived CDR1 and CDR2 are SGHRS and YFSETQ. The length of the CDR3 is 13 residues. Trimming left V 1 base short and J 8 bases short, with 12 bases between. CDR3 region: CASSLLGVRGYTF. The CDR3 region has the DNA TGCGCCAGCAGCTTGTTGGGAGTTCGCGGCTACACCTTC.

This clonotype was observed a few times. The chain is built from TRBV18 and TRBJ2-3; D is unclear. Trimming removed 2 bases from V and 8 bases from J, with 5 bases in between. The CDR3 runs 11 residues. The germline CDR1 and CDR2 sequences are KGHSH and LQKENI. Here the CDR3 reads CASSPERTQYF. CDR3 in DNA: TGTGCCAGCTCACCAGAGCGTACGCAGTATTTT.

Only a few counts were recorded for this clonotype. The chain recombines TRBV20-1 with TRBJ2-3; TRBD2 agrees at 9 bases. Trimming at V came to 4 bases and at J to 6 bases, leaving 5 bases not matched to a gene. Germline V gene sequence: CDR1 DFQATT, CDR2 SNEGSKA (reference sequence). The CDR3 runs to 13 residues. The CDR3 here is CSATSGAPDTQYF. As DNA, the CDR3 is TGCAGTGCTACTAGCGGGGCCCCGGATACGCAGTATTTT.

This chain joins TRBV20-1 and TRBJ2-2; D is undetermined. V was shortened by 0 bases and J by 4 bases, with 12 bases between the two germline ends. The CDR3 runs to 15 residues. The germline V gene has CDR1 DFQATT and CDR2 SNEGSKA (reference sequence). The CDR3 loop reads CSARDKGYFTGELFF. DNA of the CDR3: TGCAGTGCTAGAGATAAGGGCTACTTCACCGGGGAGCTGTTTTTT.

The rearrangement links TRBV12-3 or TRBV12-4 to TRBJ1-1, with TRBD1 matching over 7 bases. Trimming removed 5 bases from V and 2 bases from J; junction bases left unmatched: 8. This CDR3 contains 15 residues. The CDR3 reads CASSNPQGSNTEAFF. CDR3 nucleotides: TGTGCCAGCAGTAACCCACAGGGGAGCAACACTGAAGCTTTCTTT.

This clonotype was recorded a few times. V is TRBV7-2 and J is TRBJ1-6; D unresolved. The CDR3 runs to 15 residues. The ends were cut back, 1 base at V and 7 bases at J, with 11 bases in the middle. Germline lookup yields CDR1 SGHTA and CDR2 FQGNSA. CDR3 bases: TGTGCCAGCAGCTTAGGTGGGCAGACAAATTCACCCCTCCACTTT. Its translation: CASSLGGQTNSPLHF.

This CDR3 reads CATLRNTEAFF. The CDR3 region has the DNA TGTGCCACACTCAGGAACACTGAAGCTTTCTTT. V usage is TRBV6-5 and J usage is TRBJ1-1, with D unclear. Germline-derived CDR1 and CDR2 are MNHEY and SVGAGI. Trimming cost V 10 bases and J 1 base, with 7 bases left between them. The CDR3 contains 11 residues.

This clonotype has a handful of counts. The chain carries TRBV11-2 and TRBJ2-5; 8 positions agree with TRBD1. CDR1 is SGHAT, CDR2 FQNNGV, per germline. This CDR3 region has 14 residues. Trimming removed 5 bases from V and 2 bases from J; junction bases left unmatched: 4. As DNA, the CDR3 is TGTGCCAGCAGCGCCCGGACAGGGCAAGAGACCCAGTACTTC. This encodes CASSARTGQETQYF.

The rearrangement links TRBV6-5 to TRBJ2-1; 10 bases fit TRBD2. J was trimmed by 0 bases and V by 6 bases; bases with no gene match: 11. The CDR3 contains 18 residues. Per the germline V gene, CDR1 is MNHEY and CDR2 is SVGAGI. DNA for the CDR3: TGTGCCAGCAGGAAGGGAGGGCTAGCGGGGGCCTCCTACAATGAGCAGTTCTTC. This gives the protein CASRKGGLAGASYNEQFF.

This chain connects TRBV12-3 or TRBV12-4 to TRBJ1-6; the D is unclear. This CDR3 is 13 amino acids long. V lost 5 bases to trimming and J lost 10 bases, with 12 bases between them. CDR3 loop: CASSRENGSPLHF. In nucleotides, the CDR3 is TGTGCCAGCAGTAGGGAAAATGGCTCACCCCTCCACTTT.

Ten or more counts support this clonotype. The V and J genes are TRBV20-1 and TRBJ2-5, with a weak D call TRBD1 (6 bases). V lost 5 bases and J lost 3, with 10 bases in between. The CDR3 runs 12 residues. Germline V CDR1 and CDR2: DFQATT, SNEGSKA (reference sequence). The CDR3 DNA reads TGCAGTGCTTCCAGGGGTAAAGAGACCCAGTACTTC. Amino acids: CSASRGKETQYF.

This clonotype was found many times. The chain combines TRBV4-1 with TRBJ1-6, with 7 bases matching TRBD1. In germline, CDR1 is MGHRA, CDR2 YSYEKL. The ends lost 1 base at V and 8 bases at J; junction bases unmatched: 14. CDR3 length: 18 residues. This chain's CDR3 is CASSQGLSGQKADSPLHF. The CDR3 DNA reads as TGCGCCAGCAGCCAAGGCCTCTCGGGACAGAAGGCGGATTCACCCCTCCACTTT.

The genes are TRBV10-3 and TRBJ1-2, with D maybe TRBD1 (6 bases). Germline CDR1 reads ENHRY; CDR2 reads SYGVKD. Trimming stripped 2 bases from V and 6 bases from J, with 13 bases between. This CDR3 comprises 14 residues. This CDR3 reads CAISEGGGKNGYTF. As DNA, the CDR3 is TGTGCCATCAGTGAGGGAGGGGGGAAGAATGGCTACACCTTC.